These T cell receptor beta chains were read from a single sample in a study of cytomegalovirus exposure and HLA in healthy donors. Generated by immunoSEQ multiplex PCR, the TCRdb table keeps only in-frame clones and is missing some. This table has 150,000 to 200,000 clones, more than 85% appearing once. Sequenced sample: PBMCs. The receptors derive from a girl under two years old in good health and CMV-seronegative. Each CDR3 is given with its conserved first and last residue. The D gene is left open where the match is weak. Not every row has a clone size; where given, it reads once, few, many or a size class.

J gene: TRBJ2-2; clone size: .; V gene: TRBV11-1; D gene: .; CDR3 protein: CASSLLEGTGELFF; CDR3 DNA: TGTGCCAGCAGCCTCTTGGAGGGCACCGGGGAGCTGTTTTTT
J gene: TRBJ2-7; clone size: .; V gene: TRBV11-2; D gene: TRBD2; CDR3 protein: CASSLGLAGGTSYEQYF; CDR3 DNA: TGTGCCAGCAGCTTGGGACTAGCGGGGGGGACTTCCTACGAGCAGTACTTC
J gene: TRBJ2-2; clone size: .; V gene: TRBV7-2; D gene: .; CDR3 protein: CASSLAGTGTGELFF; CDR3 DNA: TGTGCCAGCAGCTTGGCAGGGACTGGGACCGGGGAGCTGTTTTTT
J gene: TRBJ2-6; clone size: .; V gene: TRBV4-2; D gene: TRBD1; CDR3 protein: CASRSTTGTSGANVLTF; CDR3 DNA: TGTGCCAGCAGATCGACGACAGGGACCTCTGGGGCCAACGTCCTGACTTTC
J gene: TRBJ2-7; clone size: .; V gene: TRBV18; D gene: TRBD2; CDR3 protein: CASSPRLLAETYEQYF; CDR3 DNA: TGTGCCAGCTCACCGCGTTTACTAGCGGAGACCTACGAGCAGTACTTC
J gene: TRBJ2-1; clone size: .; V gene: TRBV27; D gene: TRBD2; CDR3 protein: CASSPYGRGDSEGQQFF; CDR3 DNA: TGTGCCAGCAGCCCCTACGGCCGGGGGGACTCGGAGGGTCAGCAGTTCTTC
J gene: TRBJ2-7; clone size: few; V gene: TRBV4-2; D gene: TRBD2; CDR3 protein: CASSPRTSYEQYF; CDR3 DNA: TGTGCCAGCAGCCCAAGGACTAGCTACGAGCAGTACTTC
J gene: TRBJ2-7; clone size: .; V gene: TRBV5-6; D gene: .; CDR3 protein: CASSLGGGLREQYF; CDR3 DNA: TGTGCCAGCAGCTTGGGGGGGGGCCTGAGGGAGCAGTACTTC
J gene: TRBJ2-1; clone size: .; V gene: TRBV5-4; D gene: TRBD2; CDR3 protein: CASSGGLAGVGGQFF; CDR3 DNA: TGTGCCAGCAGCGGGGGACTAGCGGGGGTCGGTGGGCAGTTCTTC
J gene: TRBJ2-3; clone size: .; V gene: TRBV7-2; D gene: .; CDR3 protein: CASTPRLPDTQYF; CDR3 DNA: TGTGCCAGCACCCCTCGACTCCCGGATACGCAGTATTTT
J gene: TRBJ1-2; clone size: .; V gene: TRBV7-9; D gene: .; CDR3 protein: CASSFRVHRLGTF; CDR3 DNA: TGTGCCAGCAGCTTCCGGGTCCACAGGCTAGGCACCTTC
J gene: TRBJ2-3; clone size: .; V gene: TRBV6-1; D gene: TRBD1; CDR3 protein: CASSFNRGQPDTQYF; CDR3 DNA: TGTGCCAGCAGTTTCAACAGGGGGCAACCAGATACGCAGTATTTT
J gene: TRBJ1-6; clone size: once; V gene: TRBV5-1; D gene: .; CDR3 protein: CASSLDRSSYNSPLHF; CDR3 DNA: TGCGCCAGCAGCTTGGACCGTAGCTCCTATAATTCACCCCTCCACTTT
J gene: TRBJ1-5; clone size: .; V gene: TRBV19; D gene: .; CDR3 protein: CASSATVNQPQHF; CDR3 DNA: TGTGCCAGTAGTGCCACGGTGAATCAGCCCCAGCATTTT
J gene: TRBJ2-1; clone size: .; V gene: TRBV9; D gene: TRBD2; CDR3 protein: CASSVGPRSGMDYNEQFF; CDR3 DNA: TGTGCCAGCAGCGTAGGTCCTCGGAGCGGGATGGATTACAATGAGCAGTTCTTC
J gene: TRBJ2-1; clone size: .; V gene: TRBV14; D gene: TRBD2; CDR3 protein: CASSRGLAPRTYNEQFF; CDR3 DNA: TGTGCCAGCAGCCGGGGACTAGCCCCCAGAACCTACAATGAGCAGTTCTTC
J gene: TRBJ1-2; clone size: .; V gene: TRBV27; D gene: .; CDR3 protein: CASSAGYGYTF; CDR3 DNA: TGTGCCAGCAGCGCAGGGTATGGCTACACCTTC
J gene: TRBJ1-3; clone size: .; V gene: TRBV10-2; D gene: .; CDR3 protein: CASRKRLPGNTIYF; CDR3 DNA: TGCGCCTCCCGAAAACGGTTACCTGGAAACACCATATATTTT
J gene: TRBJ2-1; clone size: .; V gene: TRBV15; D gene: TRBD2; CDR3 protein: CATSDERLAGVISEQFF; CDR3 DNA: TGTGCCACCAGCGATGAGCGACTAGCGGGAGTAATAAGTGAGCAGTTCTTC
J gene: TRBJ2-5; clone size: .; V gene: TRBV4-1; D gene: TRBD2; CDR3 protein: CASSQLAGGPGGQYF; CDR3 DNA: TGCGCCAGCAGCCAGCTAGCGGGAGGGCCGGGAGGCCAGTACTTC
J gene: TRBJ1-1; clone size: .; V gene: TRBV5-1; D gene: TRBD1; CDR3 protein: CASSLLWTGELNTEAFF; CDR3 DNA: TGCGCCAGCAGCTTGCTATGGACAGGGGAATTGAACACTGAAGCTTTCTTT
J gene: TRBJ2-3; clone size: .; V gene: TRBV4-1; D gene: TRBD2; CDR3 protein: CASSQETSGGVNTQYF; CDR3 DNA: TGCGCCAGCAGCCAAGAAACTAGCGGGGGGGTGAATACGCAGTATTTT
J gene: TRBJ2-7; clone size: .; V gene: TRBV6-6; D gene: TRBD2; CDR3 protein: CASSLSGIVYEQYF; CDR3 DNA: TGTGCCAGCAGCCTCAGCGGGATTGTCTACGAGCAGTACTTC
J gene: TRBJ2-7; clone size: .; V gene: TRBV12-5; D gene: TRBD2; CDR3 protein: CASGLLGLAVHYEQYF; CDR3 DNA: TGTGCTAGTGGTCTCCTCGGACTAGCGGTTCACTACGAGCAGTACTTC
J gene: TRBJ2-3; clone size: .; V gene: TRBV5-6; D gene: .; CDR3 protein: CASSLGPRSADTQYF; CDR3 DNA: TGTGCCAGCAGCTTGGGACCGAGGTCAGCAGATACGCAGTATTTT
J gene: TRBJ2-7; clone size: few; V gene: TRBV2; D gene: .; CDR3 protein: CASSPRGGNTYEQYF; CDR3 DNA: TGTGCCAGCAGTCCTAGGGGGGGAAACACCTACGAGCAGTACTTC
J gene: TRBJ2-7; clone size: .; V gene: TRBV6-1; D gene: TRBD1; CDR3 protein: CASRPLDRALYEQYF; CDR3 DNA: TGTGCCAGCAGACCCCTTGACAGGGCCCTTTACGAGCAGTACTTC
J gene: TRBJ2-5; clone size: .; V gene: TRBV7-9; D gene: .; CDR3 protein: CASSFPRSRGETQYF; CDR3 DNA: TGTGCCAGCAGCTTCCCCAGGAGCAGGGGAGAGACCCAGTACTTC
J gene: TRBJ1-2; clone size: once; V gene: TRBV27; D gene: TRBD1; CDR3 protein: CASSPRTGAGYTF; CDR3 DNA: TGTGCCAGCAGTCCACGGACAGGGGCCGGCTACACCTTC
J gene: TRBJ1-2; clone size: .; V gene: TRBV30; D gene: .; CDR3 protein: CAWSLLGQIYTF; CDR3 DNA: TGTGCCTGGAGTCTCCTCGGACAGATCTACACCTTC
J gene: TRBJ2-5; clone size: .; V gene: TRBV5-1; D gene: TRBD2; CDR3 protein: CASSLRVAGGQETQYF; CDR3 DNA: TGCGCCAGCAGCTTGCGGGTAGCGGGGGGGCAAGAGACCCAGTACTTC
J gene: TRBJ1-3; clone size: .; V gene: TRBV6-4; D gene: .; CDR3 protein: CASSDSKGGRQSSGNTIYF; CDR3 DNA: TGTGCCAGCAGTGACTCGAAGGGCGGCCGACAGAGCTCTGGAAACACCATATATTTT
J gene: TRBJ2-2; clone size: .; V gene: TRBV27; D gene: .; CDR3 protein: CASSSANTGELFF; CDR3 DNA: TGTGCCAGCAGTTCAGCGAACACCGGGGAGCTGTTTTTT
J gene: TRBJ2-3; clone size: .; V gene: TRBV5-1; D gene: .; CDR3 protein: CASSLAGTVSTDTQYF; CDR3 DNA: TGCGCCAGCAGCTTGGCCGGGACTGTAAGCACAGATACGCAGTATTTT
J gene: TRBJ1-5; clone size: .; V gene: TRBV14; D gene: TRBD1; CDR3 protein: CASRRPGTGYNQPQHF; CDR3 DNA: TGTGCCAGCAGACGTCCCGGGACAGGGTACAATCAGCCCCAGCATTTT
J gene: TRBJ2-3; clone size: .; V gene: TRBV9; D gene: TRBD1; CDR3 protein: CASSATGTDTQYF; CDR3 DNA: TGTGCCAGCAGCGCGACAGGGACCGATACGCAGTATTTT
J gene: TRBJ2-7; clone size: .; V gene: TRBV4-3; D gene: TRBD2; CDR3 protein: CASSQGLAGSYEQYF; CDR3 DNA: TGCGCCAGCAGCCAAGGACTAGCGGGCTCCTACGAGCAGTACTTC
J gene: TRBJ1-1; clone size: .; V gene: TRBV13; D gene: TRBD1; CDR3 protein: CASSLRATGGLTEAFF; CDR3 DNA: TGTGCCAGCAGCTTACGGGCTACAGGGGGTCTCACTGAAGCTTTCTTT
J gene: TRBJ1-2; clone size: .; V gene: TRBV27; D gene: TRBD1; CDR3 protein: CASSSGQGVGYTF; CDR3 DNA: TGTGCCAGCAGTTCCGGACAGGGGGTTGGCTACACCTTC
J gene: TRBJ1-3; clone size: .; V gene: TRBV30; D gene: .; CDR3 protein: CAWSPGRAAGNTIYF; CDR3 DNA: TGTGCCTGGAGTCCTGGCAGGGCAGCTGGAAACACCATATATTTT
J gene: TRBJ2-5; clone size: once; V gene: TRBV18; D gene: .; CDR3 protein: CASSPEETQYF; CDR3 DNA: TGTGCCAGCTCACCAGAGGAGACCCAGTACTTC
J gene: TRBJ2-5; clone size: .; V gene: TRBV2; D gene: .; CDR3 protein: CASSGRAGRETQYF; CDR3 DNA: TGTGCCAGCAGTGGGAGGGCGGGGCGGGAGACCCAGTACTTC